Listed below are T cell receptor beta chains from one sample, sequenced in a study of graft-versus-host responses after intestinal transplantation. These receptors are not linked to any known antigen. Using immunoSEQ multiplex PCR, the repertoire was profiled, and TCRdb retains in-frame clones only, with some absent. The data hold fewer than 95,000 clones, with more than 85% observed a single time. Sequenced material: unstimulated CD8+ T cells sorted from spleen or lymph node cells, taken before intestinal transplant. These TCRs come from a human donor who received an intestinal transplant. The CDR3 runs from the conserved cysteine through the conserved F or W. A D gene is named only where the DNA matches it firmly. The size of a clone is reported for some rows only, either as once, few or many, or as a class for expanded clones.

D gene	clone size	V gene	CDR3 length	J gene	CDR3 DNA	CDR3 protein
-	-	TRBV4-3	13	TRBJ2-7	TGCGCCAGCAGCCTGAGGGCCTCCTACGAGCAGTACTTC	CASSLRASYEQYF
-	-	TRBV2	16	TRBJ2-7	TGTACCAGCAGTGAAGTCGGGCTCCCCGGAGGCCACGAGCAGTACTTC	CTSSEVGLPGGHEQYF
-	-	TRBV5-5	14	TRBJ2-7	TGTGCCAGCGTCCGGGGAGGAGGATCCTACGAGCAGTACTTC	CASVRGGGSYEQYF
TRBD1	once	TRBV29-1	15	TRBJ2-1	TGCAGCGACGAGAGAGAGCAGGGGGTCTACAATGAGCAGTTCTTC	CSDEREQGVYNEQFF
-	-	TRBV27	16	TRBJ2-7	TGTGCCAGCAGAGCTCCCGGAAGGGGTACCTTTTACGAGCAGTACTTC	CASRAPGRGTFYEQYF
TRBD1	-	TRBV2	17	TRBJ2-3	TGTGCCAGCAGTATCCTTAGGGGGCCCTCTAGCACAGATACGCAGTATTTT	CASSILRGPSSTDTQYF
-	once	TRBV11-2	13	TRBJ2-1	TGTGCCAGCAGCCCCCGGACTCCCCATGAGCAGTTCTTC	CASSPRTPHEQFF
-	few	TRBV6-1	15	TRBJ1-3	TGTGCCAGCAGTGAAACAGGGACCTCTGGAAACACCATATATTTT	CASSETGTSGNTIYF
TRBD1	-	TRBV2	14	TRBJ2-1	TGTGCCAGCAGGGGGACAGACAACTACAATGAGCAGTTCTTC	CASRGTDNYNEQFF
TRBD2	-	TRBV4-3	17	TRBJ2-5	TGCGCCAGCAGCCAAGATCCGCTAGCGGGGGGACAAGAGACCCAGTACTTC	CASSQDPLAGGQETQYF
-	-	TRBV13	13	TRBJ2-2	TGTGCCAGCAGCTTAGTCTCGGCCGGGGAGCTGTTTTTT	CASSLVSAGELFF
-	once	TRBV9	13	TRBJ2-2	TGTGCCAGCAGCGTAGGAGGGACCGGGGAGCTGTTTTTT	CASSVGGTGELFF
TRBD1	-	TRBV6-5	15	TRBJ1-5	TGTGCCAGCAGTCCCGGACAGGGCTTTCGTCAGCCCCAGCATTTT	CASSPGQGFRQPQHF
TRBD1	-	TRBV9	15	TRBJ1-2	TGTGCCAGCAGCTGGGGGGACAGGGACGTCTATGGCTACACCTTC	CASSWGDRDVYGYTF
TRBD1	-	TRBV29-1	15	TRBJ1-2	TGCAGCGTTGATTCCCTACGACAGGGCAGAGAGGGCTACACCTTC	CSVDSLRQGREGYTF
-	-	TRBV11-2	15	TRBJ1-2	TGTGCCAGCAGCTTAGCTCCAGGGTTGGACTATGGCTACACCTTC	CASSLAPGLDYGYTF
TRBD1	-	TRBV11-3	15	TRBJ2-7	TGTGCCAGCAGCTTATTCCGGGACAGTTCGTACGAGCAGTACTTC	CASSLFRDSSYEQYF
-	-	TRBV4-3	15	TRBJ2-7	TGCGCCAGCAGTACGGGGGTCTGGGCGGCTTCCGAGCAGTACTTC	CASSTGVWAASEQYF
-	-	TRBV7-9	15	TRBJ2-2	TGTGCCAGCAGCTTAGAACAGTGGGCCGGCGGGGAGCTGTTTTTT	CASSLEQWAGGELFF
-	-	TRBV11-3	14	TRBJ2-2	TGTGCCAGCAGCACGTACACGAACACCGGGGAGCTGTTTTTT	CASSTYTNTGELFF
-	-	TRBV6-5	15	TRBJ1-4	TGTGCCAGCAAGCGGAGTGCGGGGGGTAGTGAAAAACTGTTTTTT	CASKRSAGGSEKLFF
-	-	TRBV7-9	15	TRBJ1-2	TGTGCCAGCAGCTTAGGAGGGATTTCGGGTTATGGCTACACCTTC	CASSLGGISGYGYTF
TRBD1	-	TRBV18	15	TRBJ2-7	TGTGCCAGCTCACGTCCCGACAGGGGAACCTACGAGCAGTACTTC	CASSRPDRGTYEQYF
TRBD1	-	TRBV9	15	TRBJ2-3	TGTGCCAGCAGCGACCGACAGGGAAGCACAGATACGCAGTATTTT	CASSDRQGSTDTQYF
TRBD1	-	TRBV11-2	15	TRBJ2-7	TGTGCCAGCAGCCCAGCGGACAGGGATTCCTACGAGCAGTACTTC	CASSPADRDSYEQYF
TRBD2	few	TRBV7-9	13	TRBJ2-5	TGTGCCAGCAGCACTAGCGCGGTGGAGACCCAGTACTTC	CASSTSAVETQYF
-	-	TRBV11-3	13	TRBJ2-7	TGTGCCAGCAGCTGGGTGGGGGGCTACGAGCAGTACTTC	CASSWVGGYEQYF